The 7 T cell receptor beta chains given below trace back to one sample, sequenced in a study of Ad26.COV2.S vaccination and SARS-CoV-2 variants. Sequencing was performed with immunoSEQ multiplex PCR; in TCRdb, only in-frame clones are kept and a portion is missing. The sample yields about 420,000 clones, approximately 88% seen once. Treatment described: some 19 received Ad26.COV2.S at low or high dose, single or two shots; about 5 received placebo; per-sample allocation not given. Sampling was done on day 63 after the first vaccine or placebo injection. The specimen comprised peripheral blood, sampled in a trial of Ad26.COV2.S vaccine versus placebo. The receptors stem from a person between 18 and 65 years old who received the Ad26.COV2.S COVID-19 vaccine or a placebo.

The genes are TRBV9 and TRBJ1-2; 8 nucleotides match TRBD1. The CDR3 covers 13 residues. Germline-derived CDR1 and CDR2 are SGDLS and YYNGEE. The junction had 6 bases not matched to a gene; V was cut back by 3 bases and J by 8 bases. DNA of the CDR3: TGTGCCAGCAGCGATCGGACAGGGTTGGGCTACACCTTC. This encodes CASSDRTGLGYTF.

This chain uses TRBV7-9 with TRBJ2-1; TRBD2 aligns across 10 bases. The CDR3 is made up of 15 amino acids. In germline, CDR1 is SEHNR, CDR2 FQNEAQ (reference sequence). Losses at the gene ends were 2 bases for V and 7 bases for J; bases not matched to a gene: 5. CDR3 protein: CASSLQRGGNNEQFF. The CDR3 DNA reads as TGTGCCAGCAGCTTACAGCGGGGGGGTAATAATGAGCAGTTCTTC.

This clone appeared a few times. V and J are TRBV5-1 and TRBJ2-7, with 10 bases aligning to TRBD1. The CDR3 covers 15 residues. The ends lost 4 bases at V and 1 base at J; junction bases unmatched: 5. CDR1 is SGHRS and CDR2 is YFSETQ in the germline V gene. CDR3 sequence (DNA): TGCGCCAGCAGCCGCGGGACAGGGGCGTCCTACGAGCAGTACTTC. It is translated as CASSRGTGASYEQYF.

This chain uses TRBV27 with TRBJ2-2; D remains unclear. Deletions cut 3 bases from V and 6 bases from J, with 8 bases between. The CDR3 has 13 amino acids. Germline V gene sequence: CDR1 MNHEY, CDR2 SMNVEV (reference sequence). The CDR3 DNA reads TGTGCCAGCAGTTTTGGGCTGGCCGGGGAGCTGTTTTTT. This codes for CASSFGLAGELFF.

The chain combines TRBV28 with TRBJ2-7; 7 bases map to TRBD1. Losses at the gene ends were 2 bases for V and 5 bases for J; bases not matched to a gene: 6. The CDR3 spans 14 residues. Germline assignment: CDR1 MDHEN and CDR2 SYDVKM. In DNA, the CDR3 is TGTGCCAGCAGTTTAGGGACAGCTTGGGACGAGCAGTACTTC. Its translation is CASSLGTAWDEQYF. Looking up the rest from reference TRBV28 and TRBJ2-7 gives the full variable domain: DVKVTQSSRYLVKRTGEKVFLECVQDMDHENMFWYRQDPGLGLRLIYFSYDVKMKEKGDIPEGYSVSREKKERFSLILESASTNQTSMYLCASSLGTAWDEQYFGPGTRLTVT.

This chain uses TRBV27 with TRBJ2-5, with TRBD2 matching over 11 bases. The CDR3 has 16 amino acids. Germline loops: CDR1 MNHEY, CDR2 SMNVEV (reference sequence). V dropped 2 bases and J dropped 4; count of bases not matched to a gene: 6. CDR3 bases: TGTGCCAGCAGTTTACTAGCGGGGGGCGGAGTAGAGACCCAGTACTTC. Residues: CASSLLAGGGVETQYF.

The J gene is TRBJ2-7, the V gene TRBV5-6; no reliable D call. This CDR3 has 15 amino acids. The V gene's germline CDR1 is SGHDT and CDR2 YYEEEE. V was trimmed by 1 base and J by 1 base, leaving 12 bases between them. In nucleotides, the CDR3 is TGTGCCAGCAGCTTGTGGCATCTTTTATCCTACGAGCAGTACTTC. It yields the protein CASSLWHLLSYEQYF.